These 9 T cell receptor beta chains originate from one sample sequenced in a study of T cell responses to AZD1222 COVID-19 vaccine (dated by TCRdb to the early 2020s). The time point tag for this specimen amounts to: baseline before first vaccination. Libraries came from the immunoSEQ multiplex PCR assay. TCRdb took over this immuneACCESS table, retaining in-frame rearrangements with V and J assigned. Such tables are incomplete; in checked studies, under half of the missing clones stem from an unresolved V gene, and the remainder is unexplained. This sample holds about 130,000 clones; 90% to 95% were observed only once. Of the sample, about 1.9% is held by the ten largest clones. The source material was peripheral blood, sampled on day 0 of AZD1222 vaccination. These TCRs come from an adult in good health.

This sequence joins TRBV13 and TRBJ2-7; TRBD2 might be the D (6 bases). The CDR3 runs to 15 residues. Germline CDR1 is PRHDT and CDR2 is FYEKMQ (reference sequence). V lost 5 bases and J 5 bases, leaving 19 bases between the germline ends. This CDR3 reads CASSLLRGSGDEQYF. DNA for the CDR3: TGTGCCAGCAGCCTCCTACGGGGTAGCGGAGACGAGCAGTACTTC.

The CDR3 coding sequence is TGCGCCAGCAGCCAAAGACTGAAGACAGGGCCTCGGACGAACACTGAAGCTTTCTTT. Translating it yields CASSQRLKTGPRTNTEAFF. The V and J genes are TRBV4-1 and TRBJ1-1, with 7 bases lining up with TRBD1. This CDR3 is built from 19 residues. CDR1 MGHRA and CDR2 YSYEKL come from the germline V gene. The junction had 16 bases not matched to a gene; V was cut back by 2 bases and J by 1 base.

This clone was observed a few times. CDR3 nucleotide sequence: TGCGCCAGCAGTGCAGAGGCGTGGGGGGCTGAAGCTTTCTTT. It specifies CASSAEAWGAEAFF. This sequence joins TRBV10-2 and TRBJ1-1; D perhaps matches TRBD1 (5 bases). V lost 4 bases and J lost 6, with 15 bases in between. The CDR3 runs 14 residues. Looked up from germline, CDR1 is WSHSY and CDR2 is SAAADI.

This chain uses TRBV25-1 with TRBJ1-6; no firm D call. CDR1 and CDR2 from the germline V gene are MGHDK and SYGVNS. V gave up 1 base and J gave up 8 bases, with 12 bases separating them. The CDR3 consists of 15 residues. The CDR3 region has the DNA TGTGCCAGCAGTGAATCCGGGAGCACTGATTCACCCCTCCACTTT. Protein: CASSESGSTDSPLHF.

This rearrangement joins TRBV11-1 to TRBJ1-1; 9 bases align to TRBD1. V was pared by 5 bases and J by 11 bases, with 6 bases of the junction left unmatched. The CDR3 loop spans 12 amino acids. CDR1 and CDR2 from the germline V gene are SGHAT and FQDESV (reference sequence). As DNA, the CDR3 is TGTGCCAGCAGCCCAACACAGGGGGCGGCTTTCTTT. Amino acids: CASSPTQGAAFF.

In nucleotides, the CDR3 is TGTGCCAGCAGTTTGTCACAAACCTACGAGCAGTACTTC. Protein sequence: CASSLSQTYEQYF. V usage is TRBV27 and J usage is TRBJ2-7; no firm D call. The CDR3 loop spans 13 amino acids. V dropped 3 bases and J dropped 2 bases, with 8 bases sitting between them. In germline, CDR1 is MNHEY, CDR2 SMNVEV (reference sequence).

The chain combines TRBV4-3 with TRBJ2-7, with 9 bases that match TRBD1. V trimming: 1 base; J trimming: 5 bases; junction bases outside the gene matches: 15. This CDR3 has 18 amino acids. CDR1 and CDR2 (germline): LGHNA, YSLEER. The chain's CDR3 is CASSQVAGAGTGRDEQYF. DNA of the CDR3: TGCGCCAGCAGCCAAGTTGCTGGGGCCGGGACAGGGAGGGACGAGCAGTACTTC.

The chain couples TRBV7-9 to TRBJ2-3, with D maybe TRBD1 (6 bases). The CDR3 totals 15 residues. Germline CDR1 reads SEHNR; CDR2 reads FQNEAQ (reference sequence). The germline V and J ends were trimmed by 5 bases and 1 base, with 13 bases remaining between them. The CDR3 reads CASSLVSGGTDTQYF. The CDR3 DNA sequence: TGTGCCAGCAGCCTAGTGTCAGGGGGCACAGATACGCAGTATTTT.

The CDR3 loop is CASSTPSSTRYEQYF. As DNA, the CDR3 is TGTGCCAGCAGCACACCTAGTAGCACCCGCTACGAGCAGTACTTC. The V gene is TRBV7-8, the J gene TRBJ2-7; D gene uncertain. The CDR3 sequence is 15 residues long. Germline CDR1 reads SGHVS; CDR2 reads FQNEAQ. The V end lost 5 bases, the J end lost 3 bases, and 17 bases lay between the germline ends. Full variable domain (outside the CDR3, taken from reference TRBV7-8 and TRBJ2-7): GAGVSQSPRYKVAKRGQDVALRCDPISGHVSLFWYQQALGQGPEFLTYFQNEAQLDKSGLPSDRFFAERPEGSVSTLKIQRTQQEDSAVYLCASSTPSSTRYEQYFGPGTRLTVT.